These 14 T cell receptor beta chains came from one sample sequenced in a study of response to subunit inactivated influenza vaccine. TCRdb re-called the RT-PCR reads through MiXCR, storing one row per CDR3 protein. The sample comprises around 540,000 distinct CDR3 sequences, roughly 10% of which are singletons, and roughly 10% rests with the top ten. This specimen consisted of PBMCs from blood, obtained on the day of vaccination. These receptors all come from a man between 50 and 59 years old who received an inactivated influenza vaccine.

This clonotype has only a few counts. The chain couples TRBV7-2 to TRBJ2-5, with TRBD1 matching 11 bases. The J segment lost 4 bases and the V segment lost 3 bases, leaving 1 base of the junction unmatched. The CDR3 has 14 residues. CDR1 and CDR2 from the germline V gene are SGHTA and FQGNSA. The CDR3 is CASSFGTGGETQYF. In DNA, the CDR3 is TGTGCCAGCAGCTTTGGGACAGGGGGAGAGACCCAGTACTTC.

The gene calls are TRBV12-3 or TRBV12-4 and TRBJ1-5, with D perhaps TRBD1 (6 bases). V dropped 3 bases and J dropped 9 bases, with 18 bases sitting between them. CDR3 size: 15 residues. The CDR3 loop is CASSFTGAQGPPQHF. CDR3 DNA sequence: TGTGCCAGCAGTTTTACGGGGGCGCAGGGGCCGCCCCAGCATTTT.

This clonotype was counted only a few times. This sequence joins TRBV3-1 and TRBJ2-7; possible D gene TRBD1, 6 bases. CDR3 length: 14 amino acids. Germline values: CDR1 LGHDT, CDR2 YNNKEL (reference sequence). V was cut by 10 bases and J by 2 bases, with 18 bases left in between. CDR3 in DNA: TGTGCCACCAGGAGACAGGTTTACCCCTACGAGCAGTACTTC. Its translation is CATRRQVYPYEQYF.

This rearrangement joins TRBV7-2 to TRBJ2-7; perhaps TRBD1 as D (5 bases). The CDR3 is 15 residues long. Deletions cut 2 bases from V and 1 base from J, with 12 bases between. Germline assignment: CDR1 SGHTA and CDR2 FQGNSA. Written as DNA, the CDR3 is TGTGCCAGCAGCTTATCCGGCAGGGTGTCCTACGAGCAGTACTTC. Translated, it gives CASSLSGRVSYEQYF.

CDR3 in amino acids: CASSQVDRTYEQYF. CDR3 DNA: TGTGCCAGCAGCCAAGTCGACAGGACCTACGAGCAGTACTTC. The chain employs TRBV3-1 and TRBJ2-7, with D possibly TRBD1 on 6 matching bases. V was pared by 1 base and J by 2 bases, with 9 bases between. This CDR3 contains 14 residues. CDR1 and CDR2 (germline): LGHDT, YNNKEL (reference sequence).

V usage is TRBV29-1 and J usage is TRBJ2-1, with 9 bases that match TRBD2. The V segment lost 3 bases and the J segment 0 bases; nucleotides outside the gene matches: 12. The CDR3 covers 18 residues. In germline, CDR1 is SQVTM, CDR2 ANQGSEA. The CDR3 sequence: CSVEPGLATLSSYNEQFF. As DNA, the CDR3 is TGCAGCGTTGAGCCGGGACTAGCAACTCTGAGCTCCTACAATGAGCAGTTCTTC.

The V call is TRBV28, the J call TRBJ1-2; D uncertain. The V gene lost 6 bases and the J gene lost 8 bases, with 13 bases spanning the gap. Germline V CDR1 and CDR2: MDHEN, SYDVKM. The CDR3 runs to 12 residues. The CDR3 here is CASRTTIVGYTF. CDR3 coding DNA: TGTGCCAGCAGGACAACTATTGTGGGCTACACCTTC.

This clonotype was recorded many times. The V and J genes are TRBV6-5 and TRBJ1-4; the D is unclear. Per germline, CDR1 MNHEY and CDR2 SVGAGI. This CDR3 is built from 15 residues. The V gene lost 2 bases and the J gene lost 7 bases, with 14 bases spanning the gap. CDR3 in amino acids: CASSYVGQPIEKLFF. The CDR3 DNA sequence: TGTGCCAGCAGTTACGTAGGGCAGCCGATTGAAAAACTGTTTTTT.

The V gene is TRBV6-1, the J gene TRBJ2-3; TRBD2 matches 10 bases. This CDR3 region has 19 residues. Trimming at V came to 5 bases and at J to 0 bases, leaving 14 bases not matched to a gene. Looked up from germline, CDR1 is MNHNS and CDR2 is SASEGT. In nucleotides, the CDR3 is TGTGCCAGCAGTACCCCCGGGACTAGCGCCCCATTTAGCACAGATACGCAGTATTTT. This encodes CASSTPGTSAPFSTDTQYF.

CDR3 in amino acids: CASSQDRQGVYEQYF. For the CDR3, the DNA is TGCGCCAGCAGCCAAGATAGGCAGGGGGTTTACGAGCAGTACTTC. V usage is TRBV4-1 and J usage is TRBJ2-7; 7 positions agree with TRBD1. After removal of 0 bases from V and 4 bases from J, the junction contained 6 bases not matched to a gene. This CDR3 contains 15 residues. Germline V gene sequence: CDR1 MGHRA, CDR2 YSYEKL.

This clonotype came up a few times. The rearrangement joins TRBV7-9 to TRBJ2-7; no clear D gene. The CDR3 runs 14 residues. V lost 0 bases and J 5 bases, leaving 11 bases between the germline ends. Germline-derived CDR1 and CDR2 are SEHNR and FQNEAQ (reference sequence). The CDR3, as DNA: TGTGCCAGCAGCTTAGCGGTCGGGCAGCACGAGCAGTACTTC. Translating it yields CASSLAVGQHEQYF.

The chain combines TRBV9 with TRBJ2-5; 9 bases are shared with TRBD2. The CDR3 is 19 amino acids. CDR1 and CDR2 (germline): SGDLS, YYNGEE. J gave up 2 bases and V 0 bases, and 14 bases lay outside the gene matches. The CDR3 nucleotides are TGTGCCAGCAGCGTAGATCGGGGTTTTAGCGGGAGCTATCAAGAGACCCAGTACTTC. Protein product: CASSVDRGFSGSYQETQYF.

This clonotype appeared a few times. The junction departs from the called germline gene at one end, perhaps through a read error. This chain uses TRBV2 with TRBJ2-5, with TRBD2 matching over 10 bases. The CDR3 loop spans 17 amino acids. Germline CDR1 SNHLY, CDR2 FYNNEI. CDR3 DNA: TGTGCCAGCAGAGAAGGGACTAGCGCGGCTCCGCAAGAGACCCAGTACTTC. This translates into CASREGTSAAPQETQYF.

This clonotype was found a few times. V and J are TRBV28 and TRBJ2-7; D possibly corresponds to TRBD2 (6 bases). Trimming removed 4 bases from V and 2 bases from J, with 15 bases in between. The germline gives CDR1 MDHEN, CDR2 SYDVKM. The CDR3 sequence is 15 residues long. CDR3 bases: TGTGCCAGCAGTTCAGCAGCGGGCTCAGCCTACGAGCAGTACTTC. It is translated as CASSSAAGSAYEQYF.